The 17 T cell receptor beta chains reported below all come from one sample, sequenced in a study of T cell responses to AZD1222 COVID-19 vaccine. The table came from immunoSEQ multiplex PCR; TCRdb's copy has only in-frame clones and leaves some out. The sample carries around 100,000 clones, around 87% recorded once. This material consisted of peripheral blood, taken on day 0 of MenACWY control vaccination. These TCRs come from an adult in good health.

The rearrangement uses TRBV7-2 and TRBJ1-5; 8 positions agree with TRBD1. The CDR3 runs 17 residues. The germline gives CDR1 SGHTA, CDR2 FQGNSA. Trimming at V came to 4 bases and at J to 1 base, leaving 9 bases not matched to a gene. The CDR3 coding sequence is TGTGCCAGCAGCTCGCTTCAGGGGGCGGGGAGCAATCAGCCCCAGCATTTT. Amino acids: CASSSLQGAGSNQPQHF. The full variable domain, rest sourced from reference TRBV7-2 and TRBJ1-5, is GAGVSQSPSNKVTEKGKDVELRCDPISGHTALYWYRQSLGQGLEFLIYFQGNSAPDKSGLPSDRFSAERTGGSVSTLTIQRTQQEDSAVYLCASSSLQGAGSNQPQHFGDGTRLSIL.

This chain uses TRBV10-2 with TRBJ2-5; D is unclear. The CDR3 has 13 amino acids. V gave up 2 bases and J gave up 1 base, with 5 bases separating them. The germline V gene has CDR1 WSHSY and CDR2 SAAADI. The CDR3 region has the DNA TGCGCCAGCAGTGAGCAGCCCCAAGAGACCCAGTACTTC. Residues: CASSEQPQETQYF.

The rearrangement links TRBV5-1 to TRBJ1-1; D is undetermined. Trimming stripped 1 base from V and 4 bases from J, with 11 bases between. This CDR3 comprises 14 residues. Germline CDR1 is SGHRS and CDR2 is YFSETQ. CDR3 DNA: TGCGCCAGCAGCTTGTCCGGCGAGAGCACTGAAGCTTTCTTT. Protein: CASSLSGESTEAFF. Full variable domain (rest looked up from reference TRBV5-1 and TRBJ1-1): KAGVTQTPRYLIKTRGQQVTLSCSPISGHRSVSWYQQTPGQGLQFLFEYFSETQRNKGNFPGRFSGRQFSNSRSEMNVSTLELGDSALYLCASSLSGESTEAFFGQGTRLTVV.

The rearrangement joins TRBV6-5 to TRBJ2-7; TRBD1 matches 9 bases. The CDR3 runs to 14 residues. Per the germline V gene, CDR1 is MNHEY and CDR2 is SVGAGI. V lost 9 bases to trimming and J lost 1 base; unmatched junction nucleotides: 7. The chain's CDR3 is CARGLGTGSYEQYF. CDR3 DNA sequence: TGTGCCAGGGGGTTAGGGACAGGGTCCTACGAGCAGTACTTC.

This rearrangement joins TRBV12-3 or TRBV12-4 to TRBJ2-3; D not resolved. The V end was cut by 4 bases, the J end by 2 bases, with 4 bases between. The length of the CDR3 is 12 residues. The CDR3: CASSSNTDTQYF. Written as DNA, the CDR3 is TGTGCCAGCAGTTCCAACACAGATACGCAGTATTTT.

The V and J genes are TRBV13 and TRBJ2-1; 9 nucleotides match TRBD2. V dropped 3 bases and J dropped 8; count of bases not matched to a gene: 8. Germline V lookup: CDR1 PRHDT, CDR2 FYEKMQ (reference sequence). The CDR3 covers 15 residues. CDR3 loop: CASSLDGLANDEQFF. The CDR3, as DNA: TGTGCCAGCAGCTTGGACGGACTAGCGAACGATGAGCAGTTCTTC.

V usage is TRBV7-8 and J usage is TRBJ2-7; the D is unclear. The CDR3 extends over 14 amino acids. Germline V CDR1 and CDR2: SGHVS, FQNEAQ. V was clipped by 4 bases and J by 5 bases, with 15 bases between them. DNA of the CDR3: TGTGCCAGCAGCTCCCCTCGGGCCACCCACGAGCAGTACTTC. Amino acid sequence: CASSSPRATHEQYF.

This chain connects TRBV28 to TRBJ1-2; TRBD1 might be the D (5 bases). This CDR3 is 18 amino acids long. Germline V gives CDR1 MDHEN, CDR2 SYDVKM. V was clipped by 6 bases and J by 3 bases, with 26 bases between them. CDR3 sequence: CASSLVGRTRRWDYGYTF. For the CDR3, the DNA is TGTGCCAGCAGCCTAGTGGGACGAACCCGAAGGTGGGACTATGGCTACACCTTC.

V is TRBV7-9 and J is TRBJ2-5; 7 bases align to TRBD1. V gave up 4 bases and J gave up 2 bases; unmatched junction bases: 7. CDR3 length: 15 amino acids. From germline, CDR1 is SEHNR and CDR2 FQNEAQ (reference sequence). Here the CDR3 DNA reads TGTGCCAGCAGCTCCAGGACAGGCGGACAAGAGACCCAGTACTTC. Residues: CASSSRTGGQETQYF.

J is TRBJ1-1 and V is TRBV6-5; weak D call: TRBD1 (6 bases). V was clipped by 5 bases and J by 0 bases, with 13 bases between them. The CDR3 is 15 amino acids. Per the germline V gene, CDR1 is MNHEY and CDR2 is SVGAGI. CDR3 DNA sequence: TGTGCCAGCAGTAGCGGACAGTTCTTGAACACTGAAGCTTTCTTT. As protein: CASSSGQFLNTEAFF.

In its sample, this clone was seen a few times. V and J are TRBV7-2 and TRBJ1-2, with TRBD1 matching over 9 bases. The CDR3 has 12 residues. Trimming cost V 6 bases and J 8 bases; bases outside gene matches: 4. The germline gives CDR1 SGHTA, CDR2 FQGNSA. In nucleotides, the CDR3 is TGTGCCAGCAGTCGGACAGGGGAAGGCTACACCTTC. It specifies CASSRTGEGYTF.

This clone was seen only a few times. The rearrangement joins TRBV14 to TRBJ1-6; tentative D call: TRBD1 (6 bases). V was cut by 3 bases and J by 6 bases, with 12 bases left in between. This CDR3 comprises 15 residues. Germline lookup yields CDR1 SGHDN and CDR2 FVKESK. In DNA, the CDR3 is TGTGCCAGCAGCCAGTTACAGGGCCCTAATTCACCCCTCCACTTT. This gives the protein CASSQLQGPNSPLHF.

CDR3 loop: CASIGTGRRSNQPQHF. As DNA, the CDR3 is TGTGCCAGTATCGGGACAGGGAGGAGAAGCAATCAGCCCCAGCATTTT. The chain uses TRBV19 and TRBJ1-5; 9 bases match TRBD1. The V segment lost 7 bases and the J segment 1 base; nucleotides outside the gene matches: 8. The CDR3 contains 16 residues. Germline V gives CDR1 LNHDA, CDR2 SQIVND (reference sequence).

The V call is TRBV9, the J call TRBJ1-4, with D perhaps matching TRBD1 (6 bases). Germline values: CDR1 SGDLS, CDR2 YYNGEE. V was shortened by 3 bases and J by 4 bases, with 10 bases between the two germline ends. The CDR3 has 14 amino acids. The CDR3 DNA is TGTGCCAGCAGCGCCACAGGGTATAATGAAAAACTGTTTTTT. Translated, it gives CASSATGYNEKLFF.

The CDR3 DNA reads as TGTGCCAGCGAAACAGGGGGCTTGGGGACTGAAGCTTTCTTT. Protein product: CASETGGLGTEAFF. V is TRBV6-5 and J is TRBJ1-1; 9 nucleotides line up with TRBD1. CDR3 length: 14 amino acids. J was trimmed by 5 bases and V by 8 bases; bases with no gene match: 9. Germline CDR1 MNHEY, CDR2 SVGAGI.

The chain is built from TRBV13 and TRBJ1-3; no reliable D call. Germline assignment: CDR1 PRHDT and CDR2 FYEKMQ (reference sequence). This CDR3 has 12 residues. V lost 5 bases and J lost 5, with 7 bases in between. In DNA, the CDR3 is TGTGCCAGCAGCCCCGCCAGAAACACCATATATTTT. It yields the protein CASSPARNTIYF.

The rearrangement links TRBV27 to TRBJ2-7; the D call may be TRBD1 or TRBD2 (5 bases each). V was trimmed by 5 bases and J by 6 bases, leaving 17 bases between them. The CDR3 runs 14 residues. The germline V gene has CDR1 MNHEY and CDR2 SMNVEV (reference sequence). CDR3 in DNA: TGTGCCAGCAGTGCCGGGACCAACCACGGCGAGCAGTACTTC. Its protein is CASSAGTNHGEQYF.